These T cell receptor beta chains were read from a single sample in a study of cytomegalovirus exposure and HLA in healthy donors. Profiling relied on immunoSEQ multiplex PCR, and the TCRdb table lists in-frame clones only, not all of them. The sample lists about 150,000 clones; 9.4% were seen once. Input material: PBMCs. Receptor source: a male donor in good health and CMV-seronegative. CDR3s include the opening cysteine and the closing phenylalanine or tryptophan. A D gene is named only where the DNA matches it firmly. Clone size is stated in some rows and not others, as once, few, many or a class when expanded.

v_gene	j_gene	d_gene	abundance	CDR3aa	CDR3nt
TRBV7-2	TRBJ2-1	TRBD2	.	CASSSAAGGNEQFF	TGTGCCAGCAGCTCAGCGGCGGGGGGCAATGAGCAGTTCTTC
TRBV29-1	TRBJ2-7	.	few	CSVEEDRDTHYEQYF	TGCAGCGTTGAAGAAGATCGAGACACCCACTACGAGCAGTACTTC
TRBV4-2	TRBJ2-3	TRBD2	few	CASSQVLAGGVPDTQYF	TGTGCCAGCAGCCAAGTGCTAGCGGGAGGTGTCCCAGATACGCAGTATTTT
TRBV18	TRBJ1-2	.	.	CASSPPGGFAYTF	TGTGCCAGCTCACCACCCGGGGGATTCGCCTACACCTTC
TRBV28	TRBJ1-4	.	few	CASSGAVTNEKLFF	TGTGCCAGCAGTGGGGCGGTAACTAATGAAAAACTGTTTTTT
TRBV6-5	TRBJ2-3	.	few	CASRSSADTQYF	TGTGCCAGCAGGTCTAGCGCCGATACGCAGTATTTT
TRBV5-6	TRBJ2-7	TRBD1	.	CASSVGTGFYEQYF	TGTGCCAGCAGCGTCGGGACAGGGTTTTACGAGCAGTACTTC
TRBV4-1	TRBJ2-3	TRBD2	.	CASRHGLAGGLVADTQYF	TGCGCCAGCAGGCATGGACTAGCGGGGGGGCTCGTGGCAGATACGCAGTATTTT
TRBV4-2	TRBJ1-6	.	.	CASSLTGSSDSPLHF	TGTGCCAGCAGCCTTACAGGGAGTAGCGATTCACCCCTCCACTTT
TRBV7-2	TRBJ2-1	TRBD2	.	CASVREGRIRYNEQFF	TGTGCCAGCGTGCGGGAGGGCCGAATTCGCTACAATGAGCAGTTCTTC
TRBV4-3	TRBJ2-1	TRBD2	.	CASSQDPLLAGENYNEQFF	TGCGCCAGCAGCCAAGACCCCCTTTTAGCGGGAGAGAACTACAATGAGCAGTTCTTC
TRBV27	TRBJ2-7	TRBD1	few	CASSSLGTDDYEQYF	TGTGCCAGCAGTTCACTCGGGACAGACGACTACGAGCAGTACTTC
TRBV4-3	TRBJ2-1	TRBD2	few	CASSRLAGEVDEQFF	TGCGCCAGCAGCCGACTAGCGGGTGAGGTAGATGAGCAGTTCTTC
TRBV7-9	TRBJ2-1	.	.	CASSAHPIKTQFAYNEQFF	TGTGCCAGCAGCGCACACCCCATAAAGACACAGTTCGCCTACAATGAGCAGTTCTTC
TRBV5-1	TRBJ2-7	.	.	CASSPGEIADYEQYF	TGCGCCAGCAGCCCGGGAGAAATAGCGGACTACGAGCAGTACTTC
TRBV2	TRBJ2-7	.	.	CASREDVREQYF	TGTGCCAGCAGGGAGGACGTTCGCGAGCAGTACTTC
TRBV9	TRBJ2-1	.	few	CASSVLGGTGSEQFF	TGTGCCAGCAGCGTACTTGGCGGGACTGGATCCGAGCAGTTCTTC
TRBV4-2	TRBJ2-5	TRBD1	.	CASSQDWGTGQETQYF	TGTGCCAGCAGCCAAGATTGGGGGACAGGACAAGAGACCCAGTACTTC
TRBV7-2	TRBJ2-5	.	few	CASSIGPFEVETQYF	TGTGCCAGCAGCATAGGACCCTTCGAGGTGGAGACCCAGTACTTC
TRBV28	TRBJ1-2	.	.	CASINGPRDYGYTF	TGTGCCAGCATTAACGGGCCGAGGGACTATGGCTACACCTTC
TRBV7-2	TRBJ1-1	.	.	CASSRGASEAFF	TGTGCCAGCAGCCGCGGGGCCTCTGAAGCTTTCTTT
TRBV29-1	TRBJ2-2	.	.	CSVARDTGELFF	TGCAGCGTTGCCCGGGACACCGGGGAGCTGTTTTTT
TRBV5-4	TRBJ2-7	TRBD2	few	CASSLGLADYEQYF	TGTGCCAGCAGCTTGGGACTAGCGGACTACGAGCAGTACTTC
TRBV30	TRBJ2-7	.	.	CAWSVDGAGEQYF	TGTGCCTGGAGTGTAGATGGGGCGGGGGAGCAGTACTTC
TRBV28	TRBJ1-5	.	.	CARSLPGRGAQHF	TGTGCCAGAAGTTTGCCAGGCCGGGGGGCCCAGCATTTT
TRBV7-2	TRBJ2-3	TRBD1	.	CASSLGRLDRVCF	TGTGCCAGCAGCTTAGGAAGGCTGGACAGGGTTTGTTTT
TRBV5-1	TRBJ2-7	.	few	CASSLAGNSYEQYF	TGCGCCAGCAGCTTAGCAGGGAACTCCTACGAGCAGTACTTC
TRBV13	TRBJ1-2	.	.	CASSLAGGANYGYTF	TGTGCCAGCAGCTTAGCGGGGGGGGCTAACTATGGCTACACCTTC
TRBV5-1	TRBJ2-5	.	few	CASSDRMDRATQYF	TGCGCCAGCAGCGACAGAATGGACCGAGCGACCCAGTACTTC
TRBV27	TRBJ1-5	TRBD1	.	CASRPGTGGLSNQPQHF	TGTGCCAGCAGGCCGGGGACAGGGGGCCTTAGCAATCAGCCCCAGCATTTT
TRBV14	TRBJ2-3	TRBD2	.	CASSPGGGRRTEPYF	TGTGCCAGCAGCCCGGGGGGGGGACGAAGAACAGAGCCGTATTTT
TRBV7-9	TRBJ2-5	TRBD2	.	CASSLAQSGLAAYAYF	TGTGCCAGCAGCTTAGCGCAATCTGGACTAGCAGCTTACGCGTACTTC
TRBV5-4	TRBJ1-1	.	.	CASSSGFRTENTEAFF	TGTGCCAGCAGCTCAGGGTTTAGGACAGAGAACACTGAAGCTTTCTTT
TRBV7-8	TRBJ2-1	TRBD2	.	CASSRSSRGVSYNEQFF	TGTGCCAGCAGCCGTTCCTCGCGGGGGGTATCCTACAATGAGCAGTTCTTC
TRBV6-4	TRBJ2-1	TRBD2	.	CASSSGREDEQFF	TGTGCCAGCAGTAGCGGGAGGGAGGATGAGCAGTTCTTC
TRBV6-6	TRBJ2-1	TRBD1	few	CASSPPGTGLYNEQFF	TGTGCCAGCAGTCCCCCCGGGACAGGGCTTTACAATGAGCAGTTCTTC
TRBV5-1	TRBJ2-2	TRBD2	few	CASRTSSGELFF	TGCGCCAGCAGGACTAGCTCCGGGGAGCTGTTTTTT
TRBV4-3	TRBJ2-1	.	few	CASSPQGSSDNEQFF	TGCGCCAGCAGCCCTCAGGGTAGTTCGGACAATGAGCAGTTCTTC
TRBV28	TRBJ1-6	TRBD1	.	CASREGTGVLGNSPLHF	TGTGCCAGCAGGGAAGGGACAGGGGTCCTCGGTAATTCACCCCTCCACTTT
TRBV9	TRBJ2-7	TRBD2	few	CASSATGTSLSEQYF	TGTGCCAGCAGCGCCACCGGGACTAGCCTCTCCGAGCAGTACTTC
TRBV28	TRBJ2-3	.	few	CASAGAGQGDTQYF	TGTGCCAGTGCGGGGGCAGGGCAAGGAGATACGCAGTATTTT